These 17 T cell receptor beta chains were sequenced from one sample in a study of blood T cell dynamics during melanoma immunotherapy. Here immunoSEQ multiplex PCR was the method, and the copy in TCRdb shows in-frame clones only, minus some. The sample holds more than 11,000 clones, 85% to 90% seen once. The time point denotes: pre-treatment baseline. The sample here was blood, taken from a patient treated with checkpoint blockade. All receptors derive from a human donor with melanoma.

V gene TRBV7-9 combines with J gene TRBJ2-5, with D unclear. This CDR3 has 12 residues. V dropped 2 bases and J dropped 4 bases, with 5 bases sitting between them. The germline V gene encodes CDR1 SEHNR and CDR2 FQNEAQ (reference sequence). The CDR3 coding sequence is TGTGCCAGCAGCTTAAGAGGAGAGACCCAGTACTTC. This gives the protein CASSLRGETQYF.

This chain joins TRBV7-9 and TRBJ1-3; D gene ambiguous. The CDR3 consists of 16 residues. Per germline, CDR1 SEHNR and CDR2 FQNEAQ (reference sequence). Between the trimmed V and J ends, which lost 0 bases and 0 bases, there was a span of 9 bases. The DNA for the CDR3 is TGTGCCAGCAGCTTAGCGGGGAGCTACTCTGGAAACACCATATATTTT. It codes for CASSLAGSYSGNTIYF.

V usage is TRBV18 and J usage is TRBJ2-7; 9 nucleotides line up with TRBD1. The J segment lost 3 bases and the V segment lost 2 bases, leaving 8 bases of the junction unmatched. Germline lookup yields CDR1 KGHSH and CDR2 LQKENI. CDR3 length: 16 amino acids. The CDR3 nucleotides are TGTGCCAGCTCACCAGGGGGTACAGGGGGCTTCTACGAGCAGTACTTC. This gives the protein CASSPGGTGGFYEQYF. Full variable domain (remainder filled in from reference TRBV18 and TRBJ2-7): NAGVMQNPRHLVRRRGQEARLRCSPMKGHSHVYWYRQLPEEGLKFMVYLQKENIIDESGMPKERFSAEFPKEGPSILRIQQVVRGDSAAYFCASSPGGTGGFYEQYFGPGTRLTVT.

The V gene is TRBV5-6, the J gene TRBJ2-5; 9 bases fit TRBD1. Germline CDR1 reads SGHDT; CDR2 reads YYEEEE. CDR3 size: 14 residues. The V segment lost 1 base and the J segment 5 bases; nucleotides outside the gene matches: 3. CDR3 region: CASSLLGQGETQYF. In nucleotides, the CDR3 is TGTGCCAGCAGCTTGCTTGGACAGGGGGAGACCCAGTACTTC.

The V and J genes are TRBV18 and TRBJ1-3; no definite D call. The V end was cut by 0 bases, the J end by 0 bases, with 9 bases between. CDR1 is KGHSH, CDR2 LQKENI, per germline. This CDR3 is 16 amino acids long. Written as DNA, the CDR3 is TGTGCCAGCTCACCACCAGGACGCGTCTCTGGAAACACCATATATTTT. Amino acid sequence: CASSPPGRVSGNTIYF.

This chain connects TRBV10-3 to TRBJ1-3; no reliable D call. Trimming shortened V by 6 bases and J by 0 bases, and 9 bases separated the two germline ends. The CDR3 consists of 14 residues. CDR1 ENHRY and CDR2 SYGVKD come from the germline V gene. CDR3 region: CAISGTSSGNTIYF. The CDR3 DNA is TGTGCCATCAGCGGAACTTCCTCTGGAAACACCATATATTTT.

This chain links TRBV7-9 with TRBJ2-1, with a tentative D call TRBD2 (7 bases). CDR1 SEHNR and CDR2 FQNEAQ come from the germline V gene (reference sequence). Trimming cost V 5 bases and J 2 bases, with 19 bases left between them. This CDR3 comprises 17 residues. CDR3: CASSLRGGGPTYNEQFF. The DNA for the CDR3 is TGTGCCAGCAGCCTTCGAGGGGGGGGGCCCACCTACAATGAGCAGTTCTTC.

The gene calls are TRBV6-6 and TRBJ1-1; D not resolved. CDR1 is MNHNY, CDR2 SVGAGI, per germline (reference sequence). Trimming stripped 0 bases from V and 1 base from J, with 6 bases between. The CDR3 spans 14 residues. CDR3 sequence reads: CASSYSMGNTEAFF. CDR3 bases: TGTGCCAGCAGTTACTCGATGGGGAACACTGAAGCTTTCTTT.

The chain joins TRBV5-4 to TRBJ2-7; a weak D match, TRBD2 (6 bases). V lost 4 bases to trimming and J lost 0 bases, with 14 bases between them. Germline CDR1 reads SGHNT; CDR2 reads YYREEE (reference sequence). The CDR3 is 15 amino acids. CDR3: CASSPPGVSSYEQYF. The CDR3 bases are TGTGCCAGCAGCCCTCCGGGGGTGAGCTCCTACGAGCAGTACTTC.

The chain couples TRBV6-6 to TRBJ2-3, with no clear D. Germline lookup yields CDR1 MNHNY and CDR2 SVGAGI (reference sequence). V was cut by 6 bases and J by 0 bases, with 16 bases left in between. This CDR3 is built from 16 residues. This CDR3 reads CASSSLSSFSTDTQYF. CDR3 DNA sequence: TGTGCCAGCAGCTCGCTGAGTTCCTTCAGCACAGATACGCAGTATTTT.

The chain couples TRBV11-1 to TRBJ2-2; D gene ambiguous. Trimming left V 2 bases short and J 1 base short, with 5 bases between. Germline-derived CDR1 and CDR2 are SGHAT and FQDESV (reference sequence). This CDR3 contains 14 residues. The CDR3 loop is CASSLTRNTGELFF. The CDR3 DNA follows: TGTGCCAGCAGCTTAACCAGGAACACCGGGGAGCTGTTTTTT.

The chain recombines TRBV5-4 with TRBJ2-7; 9 nucleotides align to TRBD1. The CDR3 consists of 14 residues. Germline V gene sequence: CDR1 SGHNT, CDR2 YYREEE (reference sequence). The V and J ends lost 4 bases and 7 bases, in that order; junction bases with no gene match: 9. CDR3 loop: CASSRGQGREEQYF. The CDR3 region has the DNA TGTGCCAGCAGCCGCGGACAGGGGAGGGAAGAGCAGTACTTC.

The CDR3 coding sequence is TGTGCCAGTAGCAACCCGGACAGGGCCTCTAATCAGCCCCAGCATTTT. This codes for CASSNPDRASNQPQHF. The chain employs TRBV19 and TRBJ1-5, with TRBD1 matching over 8 bases. CDR1 and CDR2 from the germline V gene are LNHDA and SQIVND (reference sequence). Trimming at V came to 6 bases and at J to 4 bases, leaving 11 bases not matched to a gene. The CDR3 is made up of 16 amino acids.

This chain links TRBV6-6 with TRBJ1-6; 7 bases match TRBD1. Looked up from germline, CDR1 is MNHNY and CDR2 is SVGAGI (reference sequence). The CDR3 runs to 16 residues. J was trimmed by 5 bases and V by 6 bases; bases with no gene match: 10. The CDR3 DNA reads TGTGCCAGCAGCCTCTCCGGGGGACAGAATAATTCACCCCTCCACTTT. It specifies CASSLSGGQNNSPLHF.

CDR3 DNA: TGTGCCAGCAGACGAGACAGCTATAATTCACCCCTCCACTTT. Amino acid sequence: CASRRDSYNSPLHF. The rearrangement uses TRBV6-5 and TRBJ1-6, with a weak D call TRBD1 (5 bases). Trimming removed 6 bases at V and 3 bases at J, with 9 bases between. The CDR3 runs to 14 residues. From germline, CDR1 is MNHEY and CDR2 SVGAGI.

This chain links TRBV18 with TRBJ1-5, with a possible D match to TRBD1 (6 bases). The CDR3 runs 16 residues. Germline V gene data show CDR1 as KGHSH and CDR2 as LQKENI. V lost 6 bases and J lost 9, with 24 bases in between. CDR3 sequence: CASSRTGDKGNGPQHF. CDR3 DNA sequence: TGTGCCAGCTCTCGCACTGGGGACAAAGGGAATGGGCCCCAGCATTTT.

Notes on this clone: Additional DNA sequences in this sample encode the identical CDR3. The chain is built from TRBV9 and TRBJ2-1; 10 positions match TRBD2. Germline loops: CDR1 SGDLS, CDR2 YYNGEE. Losses at the gene ends were 0 bases for V and 4 bases for J; bases not matched to a gene: 4. The CDR3 consists of 16 residues. The DNA for the CDR3 is TGTGCCAGCAGCGTAGGTCTAGCGGGGGTATACAATGAGCAGTTCTTC. This encodes CASSVGLAGVYNEQFF. Full variable domain (rest looked up from reference TRBV9 and TRBJ2-1): DSGVTQTPKHLITATGQRVTLRCSPRSGDLSVYWYQQSLDQGLQFLIQYYNGEERAKGNILERFSAQQFPDLHSELNLSSLELGDSALYFCASSVGLAGVYNEQFFGPGTRLTVL.